Listed below are T cell receptor beta chains from one sample, sequenced in a study of technical replicates of blood from a handful of donors. Libraries were prepared by immunoSEQ multiplex PCR; TCRdb keeps only in-frame clonotypes and omits some of them. The sample lists 95,000 or so clones; roughly 95% were seen once. Sample: T cells isolated from PBMCs. The receptors derive from a human donor in good health. The CDR3 runs from the conserved cysteine through the conserved F or W. The D gene is left open where the match is weak. Some rows have no size entry. The others give once, few or many, or a class for an expanded clone.

CASSDEGQGPSYEQYF,TGTGCCAGCAGTGACGAGGGACAGGGCCCTTCCTACGAGCAGTACTTC,medium-sized,TRBJ2-7,16,TRBV6-1,TRBD1
CAWRLSGDEQFF,TGTGCCTGGAGACTTAGCGGAGATGAGCAGTTCTTC,NA,TRBJ2-1,12,TRBV30,NA
CASSFEGESYNEQFF,TGTGCCAGCAGCTTTGAAGGGGAAAGCTACAATGAGCAGTTCTTC,NA,TRBJ2-1,15,TRBV5-4,NA
CAWSVLSGLSSYEQYF,TGTGCCTGGAGTGTTCTTAGCGGGTTGAGCTCCTACGAGCAGTACTTC,NA,TRBJ2-7,16,TRBV30,TRBD2
CASSASSGLQETQYF,TGTGCCAGCAGCGCGTCTAGCGGGTTACAAGAGACCCAGTACTTC,NA,TRBJ2-5,15,TRBV9,TRBD2
CASSLSGSAYNEQFF,TGCGCCAGCAGCCTCTCCGGGAGTGCCTACAATGAGCAGTTCTTC,NA,TRBJ2-1,15,TRBV5-1,NA
CASSTGQRYEQYF,TGTGCCAGCAGCACGGGACAGAGATACGAGCAGTACTTC,NA,TRBJ2-7,13,TRBV5-4,TRBD1
CAISVEQGLYGYTF,TGTGCCATCAGTGTCGAACAGGGCCTCTATGGCTACACCTTC,NA,TRBJ1-2,14,TRBV10-3,NA
CASRELWNTGELFF,TGCGCCAGCAGGGAGCTATGGAACACCGGGGAGCTGTTTTTT,NA,TRBJ2-2,14,TRBV5-1,NA
CSAQGAEKLFF,TGCAGCGCACAGGGGGCAGAAAAACTGTTTTTT,NA,TRBJ1-4,11,TRBV29-1,TRBD1
CASSWETSGTSTDTQYF,TGTGCCAGCAGCTGGGAGACTAGCGGGACTAGCACAGATACGCAGTATTTT,NA,TRBJ2-3,17,TRBV7-3,TRBD2
CASSLERGTDTQYF,TGCGCCAGCAGCTTGGAGAGGGGCACAGATACGCAGTATTTT,NA,TRBJ2-3,14,TRBV5-1,NA
CASSLVPGLAGGGANVLTF,TGTGCCAGCAGCTTAGTCCCGGGACTAGCGGGAGGTGGGGCCAACGTCCTGACTTTC,NA,TRBJ2-6,19,TRBV7-9,TRBD2
CASRFSGGAGETQYF,TGTGCCAGCAGGTTTAGCGGAGGAGCAGGGGAGACCCAGTACTTC,NA,TRBJ2-5,15,TRBV27,NA
CASLGLSGRSSYNEQFF,TGTGCCAGCCTCGGGCTGTCGGGAAGAAGCTCCTACAATGAGCAGTTCTTC,NA,TRBJ2-1,17,TRBV11-1,NA
CASSLGLAAYEQYF,TGTGCCAGCAGCTTAGGTCTAGCGGCGTACGAGCAGTACTTC,NA,TRBJ2-7,14,TRBV7-8,TRBD2
CASRTGTTNEKLFF,TGTGCCAGCAGGACAGGAACAACTAATGAAAAACTGTTTTTT,NA,TRBJ1-4,14,TRBV7-9,NA
CASSYSWDSRDEQFF,TGTGCCAGCAGTTACTCCTGGGACAGCAGGGATGAGCAGTTCTTC,NA,TRBJ2-1,15,TRBV6-5,TRBD1
CASTSQREYTQYF,TGCGCCAGCACCTCCCAGCGGGAGTATACGCAGTATTTT,NA,TRBJ2-3,13,TRBV5-1,TRBD2
CASSFGGVVGNEQFF,TGTGCCAGCAGTTTTGGCGGGGTGGTTGGCAATGAGCAGTTCTTC,NA,TRBJ2-1,15,TRBV28,NA
CASSLAGIAGDEQFF,TGTGCCAGCAGCTTGGCCGGCATAGCGGGAGATGAGCAGTTCTTC,NA,TRBJ2-1,15,TRBV5-4,TRBD2
CASSGTEYNEQFF,TGTGCCAGCAGTGGGACAGAGTACAATGAGCAGTTCTTC,NA,TRBJ2-1,13,TRBV5-6,TRBD1
CASSFTGGAYNEQFF,TGTGCCAGCAGCTTCACAGGGGGCGCTTACAATGAGCAGTTCTTC,NA,TRBJ2-1,15,TRBV7-8,TRBD1
CASSNRDTTYNEQFF,TGTGCCTCATCAAACCGGGACACCACCTACAATGAGCAGTTCTTC,NA,TRBJ2-1,15,TRBV19,NA
CAIRNDRGDNSPLHF,TGTGCCATCAGGAATGACAGGGGAGACAATTCACCCCTCCACTTT,NA,TRBJ1-6,15,TRBV10-3,TRBD1
CASSQEEGGEAFF,TGTGCCAGCAGCCAAGAGGAAGGGGGAGAAGCTTTCTTT,NA,TRBJ1-1,13,TRBV4-2,NA
CATSRGRTSGLLFF,TGTGCCACCAGCAGAGGTCGGACTAGCGGGTTGCTGTTTTTT,once,TRBJ2-2,14,TRBV15,TRBD2
CASSLSGRTYGYTF,TGTGCCAGCAGTTTATCGGGCAGAACCTATGGCTACACCTTC,NA,TRBJ1-2,14,TRBV27,NA
CASSYYLGLTGAQYF,TGTGCCAGCAGTTACTATCTAGGACTCACCGGCGCGCAGTACTTC,NA,TRBJ2-7,15,TRBV6-5,NA
CASLFSGNEQFF,TGTGCCAGCCTATTTTCTGGTAATGAGCAGTTCTTC,NA,TRBJ2-1,12,TRBV2,NA
CGLESGQETQYF,TGTGGCCTGGAGTCTGGGCAAGAGACCCAGTACTTC,NA,TRBJ2-5,12,TRBV30,NA
CASSIRAGTANTGELFF,TGTGCCAGTAGTATAAGGGCGGGAACCGCGAACACCGGGGAGCTGTTTTTT,NA,TRBJ2-2,17,TRBV19,NA
CASSFNRETDTQYF,TGCGCCAGCAGCTTTAACAGGGAAACGGATACGCAGTATTTT,NA,TRBJ2-3,14,TRBV5-1,NA
CASRTRTGVDSPLHF,TGCGCCAGTCGAACCAGGACGGGGGTTGATTCACCCCTCCACTTT,NA,TRBJ1-6,15,TRBV5-1,NA
CASSVDPYNTEAFF,TGTGCCAGCAGCGTAGATCCCTATAACACTGAAGCTTTCTTT,NA,TRBJ1-1,14,TRBV9,NA
CAWILHSGGYEQYF,TGTGCCTGGATCTTACATTCAGGGGGGTACGAGCAGTACTTC,once,TRBJ2-7,14,TRBV30,NA
CASSRVSGRAWNEQFF,TGTGCCAGCAGCCGAGTTAGCGGGAGGGCCTGGAATGAGCAGTTCTTC,NA,TRBJ2-1,16,TRBV5-5,TRBD2
CASSYQMATAAPQHF,TGCGCCAGCAGCTACCAAATGGCGACGGCGGCGCCCCAGCATTTT,NA,TRBJ1-5,15,TRBV4-1,NA
CALDLSSTDTQYF,TGTGCCTTAGACTTATCTAGCACAGATACGCAGTATTTT,NA,TRBJ2-3,13,TRBV30,NA
CASSVRQEIAKNIQYF,TGTGCCAGCTCCGTAAGACAGGAAATAGCCAAAAACATTCAGTACTTC,NA,TRBJ2-4,16,TRBV18,NA
CASSGLPGLGNIQYF,TGTGCCAGCAGTGGACTACCGGGTTTGGGAAACATTCAGTACTTC,NA,TRBJ2-4,15,TRBV2,NA
CASSLWQGDRFYEQYF,TGTGCCAGCAGCTTATGGCAGGGGGACAGGTTCTACGAGCAGTACTTC,NA,TRBJ2-7,16,TRBV7-9,TRBD1
CASSFTGEQFF,TGTGCCAGCAGCTTCACGGGTGAGCAGTTCTTC,NA,TRBJ2-1,11,TRBV7-6,NA
CASIKQDTEAFF,TGTGCCAGTATAAAACAAGACACTGAAGCTTTCTTT,NA,TRBJ1-1,12,TRBV19,NA
CASSESKRERDEQFF,TGCGCCAGCAGTGAGTCCAAGCGGGAGAGGGATGAGCAGTTCTTC,once,TRBJ2-1,15,TRBV10-1,TRBD2
CASSVGLAAFTDTQYF,TGTGCCAGCAGCGTAGGACTAGCGGCTTTCACAGATACGCAGTATTTT,NA,TRBJ2-3,16,TRBV9,TRBD2
CASRSGQGMDIQYF,TGTGCCAGCAGATCCGGACAGGGGATGGACATTCAGTACTTC,NA,TRBJ2-4,14,TRBV7-9,TRBD1
CASSLGAVLYNEQFF,TGTGCCAGCAGCTTGGGAGCTGTTCTCTACAATGAGCAGTTCTTC,NA,TRBJ2-1,15,TRBV5-4,NA
CASSGQSSYEQYF,TGCGCCAGCAGTGGACAGAGCTCCTACGAGCAGTACTTC,NA,TRBJ2-7,13,TRBV10-1,NA
CSVVPGQGGEKLFF,TGCAGCGTTGTCCCCGGACAGGGAGGTGAAAAACTGTTTTTT,NA,TRBJ1-4,14,TRBV29-1,TRBD1